This T cell receptor beta chain emerged from a study of T cell repertoires in cytomegalovirus infection. Findings and caveats of the study: The ex vivo response showed dominance by HLA-C-restricted CMV-specific TCR beta clonotypes. Summed frequency of shared TCR beta families picked out CMV carriers who also had the relevant HLA.

The CDR3 has 15 amino acids. From germline, CDR1 is LNHNV and CDR2 YYDKDF (reference sequence). Trimming left V 6 bases short and J 3 bases short, with 18 bases between. TCRdb ran MiXCR on the reads and lists one entry per CDR3 protein. Of hundreds of thousands of distinct CDR3 sequences in the sample, under 45% were seen once. Points on this clonotype: Its antigen is unidentified.

This clonotype originated in a human donor in good health (CMV status not recorded). Some clones in this sample may be carry-over from other donors' samples. This chain joins TRBV15 and TRBJ2-7, with D maybe TRBD2 (5 bases). This material consisted of cultured PBMCs, taken from culture after CMV antigen stimulation. CDR3 sequence reads: CATRDRPADYYEQYF. CDR3 coding DNA: TGTGCCACCAGGGATAGACCCGCCGACTACTACGAGCAGTACTTC.